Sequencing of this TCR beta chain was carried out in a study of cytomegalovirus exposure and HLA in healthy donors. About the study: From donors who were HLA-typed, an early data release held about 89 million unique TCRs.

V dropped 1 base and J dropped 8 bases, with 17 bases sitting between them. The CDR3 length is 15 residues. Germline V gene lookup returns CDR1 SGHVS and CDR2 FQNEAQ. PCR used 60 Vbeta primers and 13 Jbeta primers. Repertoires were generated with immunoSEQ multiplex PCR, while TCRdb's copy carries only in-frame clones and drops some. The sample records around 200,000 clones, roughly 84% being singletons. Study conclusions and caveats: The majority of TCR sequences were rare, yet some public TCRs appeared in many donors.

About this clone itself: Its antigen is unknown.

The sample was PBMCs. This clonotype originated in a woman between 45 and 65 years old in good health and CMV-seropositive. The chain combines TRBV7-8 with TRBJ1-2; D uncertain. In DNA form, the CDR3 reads TGTGCCAGCAGCTTAGAATCATCGGGATTTATGGGCTACACCTTC. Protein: CASSLESSGFMGYTF.